The 20 T cell receptor beta chains presented below share a single source sample, sequenced in a study of T-cell memory formation after mild COVID-19. TCRdb used MiXCR to reprocess the 5' RACE reads, holding one entry per CDR3 protein. The sample records under 400,000 distinct CDR3 sequences, around 21% being singletons. Material: PBMCs or a T cell subset sorted from them (not recorded which). These receptors came from an adult woman who had mild COVID-19 (a few samples of this study predate the infection). Cell type and time point are not known.

The chain combines TRBV2 with TRBJ2-7; the D is unclear. The length of the CDR3 is 14 residues. V was clipped by 3 bases and J by 0 bases, with 9 bases between them. Per germline, CDR1 SNHLY and CDR2 FYNNEI. The CDR3, as DNA: TGTGCCAGCAGTGACCCGACGAGCTCCTACGAGCAGTACTTC. Protein: CASSDPTSSYEQYF.

The chain recombines TRBV20-1 with TRBJ2-7, with 8 bases that match TRBD2. The CDR3 is 13 residues long. Looked up from germline, CDR1 is DFQATT and CDR2 is SNEGSKA (reference sequence). The junction had 10 bases not matched to a gene; V was cut back by 6 bases and J by 6 bases. Here the CDR3 reads CSAPSAGGLEQYF. CDR3 bases: TGCAGTGCGCCCTCGGCGGGGGGCCTCGAGCAGTACTTC.

This clonotype was detected only a few times. The rearrangement links TRBV7-2 to TRBJ1-2; tentative D call: TRBD1 (6 bases). V was pared by 5 bases and J by 4 bases, with 23 bases between. The CDR3 spans 17 residues. Germline V lookup: CDR1 SGHTA, CDR2 FQGNSA. CDR3: CASSPRQVLSPLYGYTF. The CDR3 DNA reads TGTGCCAGCAGCCCCCGACAGGTCCTATCCCCTCTCTATGGCTACACCTTC.

Turning to this clonotype: At one of its ends the junction is not consistent with the germline gene, which may arise from a read error. The chain uses TRBV4-3 and TRBJ1-1; the D gene is possibly TRBD1 (6 bases). Germline CDR1 is LGHNA and CDR2 is YSLEER. CDR3 length: 16 amino acids. The CDR3 bases are TGCGTCAGCAGCCAAGACCGGGGAGGGACAAACACTGAAGCTTTCTTT. Its translation is CVSSQDRGGTNTEAFF.

The V and J genes are TRBV7-8 and TRBJ1-5; TRBD1 matches 9 bases. Germline values: CDR1 SGHVS, CDR2 FQNEAQ. Trimming at V came to 5 bases and at J to 0 bases, leaving 11 bases not matched to a gene. CDR3 length: 18 residues. The CDR3 DNA reads TGTGCCAGCAGCATTTTGGGACAGGGACGAAATAGCAATCAGCCCCAGCATTTT. Encoded protein: CASSILGQGRNSNQPQHF.

V and J are TRBV6-5 and TRBJ2-3, with 7 bases lining up with TRBD2. The CDR3 extends over 14 amino acids. The ends lost 7 bases at V and 2 bases at J; junction bases unmatched: 6. Germline CDR1 reads MNHEY; CDR2 reads SVGAGI. The CDR3 nucleotides read TGTGCCAGCATGGAGCGGGGACTCACAGATACGCAGTATTTT. It translates to CASMERGLTDTQYF.

V gene TRBV7-2 combines with J gene TRBJ1-5; 10 positions match TRBD1. The CDR3 extends over 15 amino acids. The trim removed 5 bases at V and 3 bases at J, leaving 4 bases unmatched. Germline CDR1 is SGHTA and CDR2 is FQGNSA. The CDR3 reads CASSDGTGDNQPQHF. DNA of the CDR3: TGTGCCAGCAGCGACGGGACAGGGGACAATCAGCCCCAGCATTTT.

The sample holds many counts of this clonotype. V usage is TRBV7-2 and J usage is TRBJ1-1; D perhaps matches TRBD1 (5 bases). CDR1 and CDR2 from the germline V gene are SGHTA and FQGNSA. Trimming took off 5 bases at V and 1 base at J, with 8 bases between the two ends. The CDR3 runs 13 residues. As DNA, the CDR3 is TGTGCCAGCAGCGCGGGACGGAACACTGAAGCTTTCTTT. Its protein is CASSAGRNTEAFF.

This rearrangement joins TRBV10-3 to TRBJ2-7, with TRBD1 matching 7 bases. This CDR3 comprises 15 residues. The germline gives CDR1 ENHRY, CDR2 SYGVKD. Trimming removed 3 bases from V and 0 bases from J; junction bases left unmatched: 5. Here the CDR3 DNA reads TGTGCCATCAGTGATGGAGACAGGGCCTCCTACGAGCAGTACTTC. Its translation is CAISDGDRASYEQYF.

This CDR3 is CSVQIGGGSSGNTIYF. CDR3 sequence (DNA): TGCAGCGTTCAAATCGGCGGGGGGAGCTCTGGAAACACCATATATTTT. The chain uses TRBV29-1 and TRBJ1-3; TRBD1 might be the D (5 bases). Deletions cut 5 bases from V and 0 bases from J, with 17 bases between. This CDR3 has 16 residues. Germline V gives CDR1 SQVTM, CDR2 ANQGSEA.

The chain is built from TRBV3-1 and TRBJ2-1, with TRBD2 matching over 13 bases. Losses at the gene ends were 9 bases for V and 8 bases for J; bases not matched to a gene: 10. This CDR3 has 15 amino acids. The V gene's germline CDR1 is LGHDT and CDR2 YNNKEL (reference sequence). As DNA, the CDR3 is TGTGCCAGTCAACTAGCGGGGGGGTTAGGGCATGAGCAGTTCTTC. It is translated as CASQLAGGLGHEQFF.

The chain combines TRBV24-1 with TRBJ2-1; D gene unclear. This CDR3 spans 14 amino acids. CDR1 KGHDR and CDR2 SFDVKD come from the germline V gene. V was cut by 0 bases and J by 8 bases, with 10 bases left in between. The CDR3 bases are TGTGCCACCAGTGATTTGCGCGCTTATGATGAGCAGTTCTTC. It specifies CATSDLRAYDEQFF.

This clonotype was observed a handful of times. The chain has TRBV5-6 and TRBJ2-3; D is unclear. V was pared by 5 bases and J by 0 bases, with 10 bases between. CDR3 size: 14 residues. The germline V gene has CDR1 SGHDT and CDR2 YYEEEE. CDR3 protein: CASSFETSTDTQYF. CDR3 coding DNA: TGTGCCAGCAGTTTTGAAACTAGCACAGATACGCAGTATTTT. Drawing the rest from reference TRBV5-6 and TRBJ2-3, the complete variable domain is DAGVTQSPTHLIKTRGQQVTLRCSPKSGHDTVSWYQQALGQGPQFIFQYYEEEERQRGNFPDRFSGHQFPNYSSELNVNALLLGDSALYLCASSFETSTDTQYFGPGTRLTVL.

The J gene is TRBJ1-1, the V gene TRBV4-3, with D perhaps matching TRBD1 (5 bases). V lost 1 base to trimming and J lost 3 bases, with 9 bases between them. The CDR3 is made up of 14 amino acids. CDR1 and CDR2 (germline): LGHNA, YSLEER. The chain's CDR3 is CASSQVGTYTEAFF. The CDR3 DNA is TGCGCCAGCAGCCAAGTAGGGACCTACACTGAAGCTTTCTTT.

This clonotype was seen more than once but under ten times. The chain joins TRBV13 to TRBJ2-1, with 8 bases matching TRBD2. CDR1 and CDR2 from the germline V gene are PRHDT and FYEKMQ (reference sequence). This CDR3 contains 18 residues. The trim removed 1 base at V and 5 bases at J, leaving 13 bases unmatched. DNA for the CDR3: TGTGCCAGCAGCTTAGAGGCGGAAGGCGGGAGGCAGAACAATGAGCAGTTCTTC. Translation: CASSLEAEGGRQNNEQFF.

CDR3 coding DNA: TGTGCCAGCAGCCAAGGCCAGGGGGCCTGGGGCGAAGCTTTCTTT. Translation gives CASSQGQGAWGEAFF. The genes are TRBV4-2 and TRBJ1-1, with 8 nucleotides matching TRBD1. J lost 8 bases, V lost 1 base, and 9 bases had no gene match. Germline lookup yields CDR1 LGHNA and CDR2 YNFKEQ. The CDR3 sequence is 15 residues long.

The chain links TRBV20-1 to TRBJ2-7; 11 bases fit TRBD2. Germline CDR1 is DFQATT and CDR2 is SNEGSKA (reference sequence). The CDR3 length is 14 residues. Germline trimming cut 6 bases from V and 4 bases from J; bases unmatched to any gene: 8. CDR3 protein: CSASTSGSRYEQYF. The CDR3 region has the DNA TGCAGTGCGTCCACTAGCGGGAGTCGGTACGAGCAGTACTTC.

The V gene is TRBV30, the J gene TRBJ2-7; 9 bases line up with TRBD1. V lost 0 bases, J lost 4 bases, and 1 base stayed unmatched. Germline CDR1 and CDR2: GTSNPN and SVGIG (reference sequence). The CDR3 totals 13 residues. CDR3 sequence: CAWSVGQGYEQYF. In nucleotides, the CDR3 is TGTGCCTGGAGTGTGGGACAGGGATACGAGCAGTACTTC.

This clonotype was seen only a few times. The V call is TRBV6-6, the J call TRBJ2-1; D is ambiguous. Germline lookup yields CDR1 MNHNY and CDR2 SVGAGI (reference sequence). The length of the CDR3 is 13 residues. V lost 2 bases and J 9 bases, leaving 11 bases between the germline ends. The CDR3 nucleotides read TGTGCCAGCAGTTACAGCCACGGCAGTGAGCAGTTCTTC. Its translation is CASSYSHGSEQFF.

This clonotype turned up a few times. The chain combines TRBV7-2 with TRBJ1-1; TRBD1 might be the D (5 bases). The V gene lost 5 bases and the J gene lost 0 bases, with 10 bases spanning the gap. The CDR3 length is 14 residues. Germline assignment: CDR1 SGHTA and CDR2 FQGNSA. The CDR3: CASSQRQLNTEAFF. CDR3 bases: TGTGCCAGCAGCCAACGACAGCTGAACACTGAAGCTTTCTTT.